What follows are 6 T cell receptor beta chains derived from one specimen sequenced in a study of blood T cell dynamics during melanoma immunotherapy. The sample's time point: week 3, after first cycle of checkpoint inhibitor. Only in-frame clones appear in the TCRdb table, and some are missing; sequencing was by immunoSEQ multiplex PCR. The sample records 15,000 or so clones, around 85% being singletons. The sequenced sample was blood, obtained from a patient treated with checkpoint blockade. Receptor source: a human donor with melanoma.

Turning to this clone: Other nucleotide sequences from this sample produce the same CDR3. The V call is TRBV29-1, the J call TRBJ2-3; D is unclear. The CDR3 length is 13 residues. From germline, CDR1 is SQVTM and CDR2 ANQGSEA. V was cut by 0 bases and J by 5 bases, with 9 bases left in between. DNA of the CDR3: TGCAGCGTTGAAGAACTGGGAATAGATACGCAGTATTTT. This encodes CSVEELGIDTQYF.

The V and J genes are TRBV5-8 and TRBJ1-4; TRBD1 aligns across 8 bases. Germline CDR1 reads SGHTS; CDR2 reads YDEGEE. The CDR3 runs 14 residues. After removal of 5 bases from V and 10 bases from J, the junction contained 10 bases not matched to a gene. The CDR3 coding sequence is TGTGCCAGCAGACAAGACAGGGGCGGCAGAAAACTGTTTTTT. Protein sequence: CASRQDRGGRKLFF.

In its sample, this clone was seen a few times. The chain joins TRBV28 to TRBJ1-1; TRBD1 matches 7 bases. Trimming at V came to 7 bases and at J to 1 base, leaving 6 bases not matched to a gene. The CDR3 covers 14 residues. Germline CDR1 reads MDHEN; CDR2 reads SYDVKM. In DNA, the CDR3 is TGTGCCAGCACCAGGGGACAGACGAACACTGAAGCTTTCTTT. Translated: CASTRGQTNTEAFF.

This sequence joins TRBV29-1 and TRBJ2-3; D gene uncertain. The germline V and J ends were trimmed by 0 bases and 1 base, with 23 bases remaining between them. Germline V gene sequence: CDR1 SQVTM, CDR2 ANQGSEA. CDR3 length equals 19 residues. In nucleotides, the CDR3 is TGCAGCGTTGAAGATGGGGATTTTGGAACGGGTGTGGGCACAGATACGCAGTATTTT. Translating gives CSVEDGDFGTGVGTDTQYF.

The chain combines TRBV5-4 with TRBJ2-1; 14 bases align to TRBD2. Germline CDR1 SGHNT, CDR2 YYREEE (reference sequence). The CDR3 loop spans 19 amino acids. V lost 4 bases, J lost 0 bases, and 9 bases stayed unmatched. The CDR3 spells CASSPGTSGSLGSYNEQFF. CDR3 nucleotide sequence: TGTGCCAGCAGCCCAGGGACTAGCGGGAGCTTAGGCTCCTACAATGAGCAGTTCTTC. Complete variable domain (other parts from reference TRBV5-4 and TRBJ2-1): ETGVTQSPTHLIKTRGQQVTLRCSSQSGHNTVSWYQQALGQGPQFIFQYYREEENGRGNFPPRFSGLQFPNYSSELNVNALELDDSALYLCASSPGTSGSLGSYNEQFFGPGTRLTVL.

The rearrangement links TRBV6-6 to TRBJ2-1, with 12 bases lining up with TRBD2. The CDR3 has 16 residues. The germline V gene has CDR1 MNHNY and CDR2 SVGAGI (reference sequence). Trimming at V came to 7 bases and at J to 9 bases, leaving 13 bases not matched to a gene. In DNA, the CDR3 is TGTGCCAGCACCCTCGGACAGACTAGCGGGAGAGCTGAGCAGTTCTTC. Its protein product is CASTLGQTSGRAEQFF.